This T cell receptor beta chain came from a study of blood T cell repertoires in COVID-19. About the study: Spain, Italy and the United States supplied samples that represented acute and convalescent COVID-19. T cells, B-cell-depleted T cells, or PBMCs supplied cDNA or gDNA.

Looked up from germline, CDR1 is SQVTM and CDR2 is ANQGSEA. This CDR3 comprises 15 residues. V lost 2 bases to trimming and J lost 5 bases; unmatched junction nucleotides: 8. Original analysis: It was from reference gene primer amplification that nucleated cell counts were estimated. Produced via immunoSEQ multiplex PCR; TCRdb's table is partial and in-frame only. V, J and clone size are those of that table, while D and trimming were read from the DNA. The sample has about 150,000 clones; around four fifths are singletons. Sequenced sample: peripheral blood. The receptor was isolated from a woman aged 55-70 years with acute or convalescent COVID-19. The chain employs TRBV29-1 and TRBJ2-7, with 11 positions matching TRBD2. The CDR3 sequence: CSVESKLAGAHEQYF. CDR3 coding DNA: TGCAGCGTTGAAAGTAAACTAGCGGGGGCACACGAGCAGTACTTC.